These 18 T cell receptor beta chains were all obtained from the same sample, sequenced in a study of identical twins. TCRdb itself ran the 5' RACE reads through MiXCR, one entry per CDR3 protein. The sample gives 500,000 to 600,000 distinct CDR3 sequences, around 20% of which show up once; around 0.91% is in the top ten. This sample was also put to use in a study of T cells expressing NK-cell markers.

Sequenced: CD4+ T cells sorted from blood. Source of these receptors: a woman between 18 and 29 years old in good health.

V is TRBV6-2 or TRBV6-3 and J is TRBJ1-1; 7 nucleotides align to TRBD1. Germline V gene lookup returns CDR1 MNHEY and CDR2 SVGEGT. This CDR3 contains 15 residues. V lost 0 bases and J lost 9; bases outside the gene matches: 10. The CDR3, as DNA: TGTGCCAGCAGTTACTCGCCGAACAGGGACAGCCAAGCTTTCTTT. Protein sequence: CASSYSPNRDSQAFF.

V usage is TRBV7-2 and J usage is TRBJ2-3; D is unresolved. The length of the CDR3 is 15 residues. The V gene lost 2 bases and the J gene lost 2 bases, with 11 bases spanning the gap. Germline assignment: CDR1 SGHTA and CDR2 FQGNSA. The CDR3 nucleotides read TGTGCCAGCAGCTTAACTCCCCATTACACAGATACGCAGTATTTT. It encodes CASSLTPHYTDTQYF.

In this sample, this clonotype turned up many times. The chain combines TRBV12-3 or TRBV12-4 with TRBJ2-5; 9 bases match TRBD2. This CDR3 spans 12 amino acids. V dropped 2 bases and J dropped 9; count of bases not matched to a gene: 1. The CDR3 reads CASSLLAGAQYF. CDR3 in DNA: TGTGCCAGCAGTTTATTAGCGGGGGCCCAGTACTTC.

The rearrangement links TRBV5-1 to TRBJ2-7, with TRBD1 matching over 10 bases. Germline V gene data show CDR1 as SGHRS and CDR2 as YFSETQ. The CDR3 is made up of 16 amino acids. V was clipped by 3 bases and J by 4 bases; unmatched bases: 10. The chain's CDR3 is CASSWVVGTGEYEQYF. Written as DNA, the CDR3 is TGCGCCAGCAGCTGGGTGGTGGGGACAGGGGAATACGAGCAGTACTTC. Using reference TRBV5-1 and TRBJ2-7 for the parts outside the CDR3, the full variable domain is KAGVTQTPRYLIKTRGQQVTLSCSPISGHRSVSWYQQTPGQGLQFLFEYFSETQRNKGNFPGRFSGRQFSNSRSEMNVSTLELGDSALYLCASSWVVGTGEYEQYFGPGTRLTVT.

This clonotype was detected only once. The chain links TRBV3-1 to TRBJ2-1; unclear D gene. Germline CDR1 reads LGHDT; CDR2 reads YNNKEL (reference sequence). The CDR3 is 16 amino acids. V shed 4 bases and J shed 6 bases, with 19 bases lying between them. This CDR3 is CASSPAIPTVTNEQFF. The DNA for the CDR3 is TGTGCCAGCAGCCCCGCGATACCGACTGTGACCAATGAGCAGTTCTTC.

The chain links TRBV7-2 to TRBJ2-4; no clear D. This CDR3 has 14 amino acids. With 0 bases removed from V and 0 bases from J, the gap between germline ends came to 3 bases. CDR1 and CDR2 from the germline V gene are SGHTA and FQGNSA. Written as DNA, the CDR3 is TGTGCCAGCAGCTTAGCCTCAGCCAAAAACATTCAGTACTTC. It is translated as CASSLASAKNIQYF.

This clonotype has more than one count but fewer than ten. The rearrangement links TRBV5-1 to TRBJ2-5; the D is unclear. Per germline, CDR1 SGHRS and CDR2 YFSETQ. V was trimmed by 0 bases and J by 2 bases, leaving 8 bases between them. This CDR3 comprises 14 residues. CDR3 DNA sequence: TGCGCCAGCAGCTTGGCTAACTTACAAGAGACCCAGTACTTC. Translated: CASSLANLQETQYF.

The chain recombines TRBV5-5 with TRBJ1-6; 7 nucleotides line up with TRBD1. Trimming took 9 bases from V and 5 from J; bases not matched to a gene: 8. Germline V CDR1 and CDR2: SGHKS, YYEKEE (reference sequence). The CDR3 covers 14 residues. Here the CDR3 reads CATRLGQDNSPLHF. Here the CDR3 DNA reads TGTGCCACCCGATTAGGACAGGATAATTCACCCCTCCACTTT.

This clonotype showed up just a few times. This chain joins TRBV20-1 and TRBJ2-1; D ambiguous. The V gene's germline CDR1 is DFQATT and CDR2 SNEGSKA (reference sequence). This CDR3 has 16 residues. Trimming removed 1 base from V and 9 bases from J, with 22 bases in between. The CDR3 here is CSARVSLAPSFSEQFF. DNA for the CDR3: TGCAGTGCTAGAGTCTCCCTCGCCCCTTCCTTTTCTGAGCAGTTCTTC.

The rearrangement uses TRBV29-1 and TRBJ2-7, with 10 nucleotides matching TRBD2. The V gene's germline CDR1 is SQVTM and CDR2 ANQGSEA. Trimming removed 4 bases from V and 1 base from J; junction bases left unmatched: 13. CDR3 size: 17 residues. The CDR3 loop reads CSVARIAGTSVSYEQYF. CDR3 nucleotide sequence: TGCAGCGTTGCCCGGATCGCCGGGACTAGCGTTTCCTACGAGCAGTACTTC.

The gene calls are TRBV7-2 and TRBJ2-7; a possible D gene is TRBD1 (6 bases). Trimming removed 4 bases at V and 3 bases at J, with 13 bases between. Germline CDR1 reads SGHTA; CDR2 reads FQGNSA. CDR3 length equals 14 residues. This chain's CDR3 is CASSYLRGIYEQYF. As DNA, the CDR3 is TGTGCCAGCAGCTACCTGAGGGGGATCTACGAGCAGTACTTC.

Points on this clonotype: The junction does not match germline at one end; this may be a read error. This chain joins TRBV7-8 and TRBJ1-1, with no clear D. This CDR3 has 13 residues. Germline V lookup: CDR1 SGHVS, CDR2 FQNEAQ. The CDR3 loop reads CASNLRGNTEAFF. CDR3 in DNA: TGTGCCAGCAACTTACGGGGGAACACTGAAGCTTTCTTT.

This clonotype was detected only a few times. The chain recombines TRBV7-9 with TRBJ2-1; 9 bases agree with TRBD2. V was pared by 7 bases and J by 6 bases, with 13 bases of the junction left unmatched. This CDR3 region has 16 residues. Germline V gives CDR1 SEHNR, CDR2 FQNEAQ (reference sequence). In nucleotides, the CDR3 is TGTGCCAGCAAAGCCACGTGGCGGGAGGGCCGCAATGAGCAGTTCTTC. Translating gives CASKATWREGRNEQFF.

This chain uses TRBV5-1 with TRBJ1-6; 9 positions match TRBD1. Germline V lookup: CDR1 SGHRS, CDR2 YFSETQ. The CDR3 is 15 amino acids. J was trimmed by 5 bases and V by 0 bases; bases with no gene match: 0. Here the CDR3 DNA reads TGCGCCAGCAGCTTGGGGGACAGGGATAATTCACCCCTCCACTTT. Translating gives CASSLGDRDNSPLHF.

CDR3 amino acids: CASSEGMRPGDEQFF. The CDR3 DNA sequence: TGTGCCAGCAGTGAAGGGATGCGCCCCGGAGACGAGCAGTTCTTC. J is TRBJ2-1 and V is TRBV25-1; D gene unclear. The CDR3 contains 15 residues. V lost 2 bases, J lost 10 bases, and 18 bases lay in between. From germline, CDR1 is MGHDK and CDR2 SYGVNS.

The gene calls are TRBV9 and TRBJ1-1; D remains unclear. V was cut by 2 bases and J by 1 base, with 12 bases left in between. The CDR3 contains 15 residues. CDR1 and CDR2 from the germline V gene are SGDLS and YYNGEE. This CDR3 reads CASSVAPSPNTEAFF. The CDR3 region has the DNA TGTGCCAGCAGCGTCGCCCCATCACCGAACACTGAAGCTTTCTTT. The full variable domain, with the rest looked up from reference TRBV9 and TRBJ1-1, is DSGVTQTPKHLITATGQRVTLRCSPRSGDLSVYWYQQSLDQGLQFLIQYYNGEERAKGNILERFSAQQFPDLHSELNLSSLELGDSALYFCASSVAPSPNTEAFFGQGTRLTVV.

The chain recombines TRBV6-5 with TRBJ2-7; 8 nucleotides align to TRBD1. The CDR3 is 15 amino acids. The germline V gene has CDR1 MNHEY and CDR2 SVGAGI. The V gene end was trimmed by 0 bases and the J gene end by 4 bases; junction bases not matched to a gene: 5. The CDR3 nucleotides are TGTGCCAGCAGTTACTCGGCAGGGACAGGATACGAGCAGTACTTC. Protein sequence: CASSYSAGTGYEQYF.

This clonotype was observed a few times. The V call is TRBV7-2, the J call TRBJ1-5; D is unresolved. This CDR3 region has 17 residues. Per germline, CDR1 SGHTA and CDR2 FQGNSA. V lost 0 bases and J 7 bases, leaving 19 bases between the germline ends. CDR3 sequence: CASSLAAGSVLWQPQHF. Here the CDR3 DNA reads TGTGCCAGCAGCTTAGCAGCTGGCTCGGTTCTCTGGCAGCCCCAGCATTTT.